Below, 2 T cell receptor beta chains from the same sample are listed, as sequenced in a study of Ad26.COV2.S vaccination and SARS-CoV-2 variants. Sequenced by immunoSEQ multiplex PCR; TCRdb stores in-frame clones only, minus some. The sample carries 300,000 to 400,000 clones, around 89% recorded once. Treatment reported: some 20 received Ad26.COV2.S at low or high dose, single or two shots; a few received placebo; per-sample allocation not given. All samples were drawn on day 63, counting from the first vaccine or placebo injection. Source: peripheral blood, taken in a trial of Ad26.COV2.S vaccine versus placebo. The receptors derive from a person between 18 and 60 years old who received the Ad26.COV2.S COVID-19 vaccine or a placebo.

This chain links TRBV14 with TRBJ2-1, with 8 bases matching TRBD2. Germline assignment: CDR1 SGHDN and CDR2 FVKESK. Trimming removed 4 bases from V and 11 bases from J; junction bases left unmatched: 16. The CDR3 is 16 residues long. The CDR3 DNA reads TGTGCCAGCAGCCCCCTGCGACTAGCGAGCGGCCCGAAGCAGTTCTTC. Translating it yields CASSPLRLASGPKQFF.

This chain connects TRBV7-9 to TRBJ1-2; D ambiguous. With 2 bases removed from V and 3 bases from J, the gap between germline ends came to 7 bases. Germline V gives CDR1 SEHNR, CDR2 FQNEAQ (reference sequence). The CDR3 is made up of 13 amino acids. CDR3 in amino acids: CASSLRGDYGYTF. The DNA of the CDR3 is TGTGCCAGCAGCTTACGGGGAGACTATGGCTACACCTTC.